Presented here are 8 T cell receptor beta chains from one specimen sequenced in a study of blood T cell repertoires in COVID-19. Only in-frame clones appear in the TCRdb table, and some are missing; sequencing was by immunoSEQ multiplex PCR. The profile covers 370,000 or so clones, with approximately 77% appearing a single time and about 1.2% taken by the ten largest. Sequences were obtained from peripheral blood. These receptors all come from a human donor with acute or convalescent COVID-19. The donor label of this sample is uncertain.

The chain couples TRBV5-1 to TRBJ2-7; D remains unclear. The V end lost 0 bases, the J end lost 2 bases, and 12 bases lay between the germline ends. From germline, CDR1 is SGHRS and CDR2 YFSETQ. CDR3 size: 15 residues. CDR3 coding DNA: TGCGCCAGCAGCTTGGGGGTTAGAGCGACCTACGAGCAGTACTTC. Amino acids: CASSLGVRATYEQYF. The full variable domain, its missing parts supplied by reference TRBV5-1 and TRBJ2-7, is KAGVTQTPRYLIKTRGQQVTLSCSPISGHRSVSWYQQTPGQGLQFLFEYFSETQRNKGNFPGRFSGRQFSNSRSEMNVSTLELGDSALYLCASSLGVRATYEQYFGPGTRLTVT.

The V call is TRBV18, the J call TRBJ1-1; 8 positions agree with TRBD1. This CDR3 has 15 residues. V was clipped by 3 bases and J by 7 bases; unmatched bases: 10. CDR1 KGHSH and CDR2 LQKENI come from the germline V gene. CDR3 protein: CASSPGTGRFGEAFF. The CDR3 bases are TGTGCCAGCTCACCCGGGACAGGTCGGTTCGGTGAAGCTTTCTTT.

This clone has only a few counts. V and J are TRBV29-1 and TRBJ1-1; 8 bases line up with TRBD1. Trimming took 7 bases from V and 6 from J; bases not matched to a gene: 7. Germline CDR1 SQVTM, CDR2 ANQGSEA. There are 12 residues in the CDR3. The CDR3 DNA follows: TGCAGCGAGACGCAGGGGGCCTCTGAAGCTTTCTTT. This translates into CSETQGASEAFF.

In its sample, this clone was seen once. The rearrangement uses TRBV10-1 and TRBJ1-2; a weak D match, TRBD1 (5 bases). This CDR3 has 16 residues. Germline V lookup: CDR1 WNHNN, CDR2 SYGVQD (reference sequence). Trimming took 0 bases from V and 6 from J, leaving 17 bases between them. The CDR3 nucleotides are TGCGCCAGCAGTGAGTCGACTCTTAGGACACCTCATGGCTACACCTTC. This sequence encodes CASSESTLRTPHGYTF.

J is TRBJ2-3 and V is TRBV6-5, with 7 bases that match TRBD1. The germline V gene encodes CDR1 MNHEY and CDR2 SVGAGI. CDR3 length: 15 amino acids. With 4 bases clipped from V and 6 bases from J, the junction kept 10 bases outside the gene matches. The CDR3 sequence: CASSSPRDSKDTQYF. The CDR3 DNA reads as TGTGCCAGCAGTTCCCCCCGGGACAGTAAGGATACGCAGTATTTT.

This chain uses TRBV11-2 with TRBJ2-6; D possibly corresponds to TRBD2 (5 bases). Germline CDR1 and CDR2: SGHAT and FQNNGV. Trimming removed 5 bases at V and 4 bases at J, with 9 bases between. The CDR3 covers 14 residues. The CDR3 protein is CASSRGSGANVLTF. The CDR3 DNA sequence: TGTGCCAGCAGCCGCGGGTCAGGGGCCAACGTCCTGACTTTC.

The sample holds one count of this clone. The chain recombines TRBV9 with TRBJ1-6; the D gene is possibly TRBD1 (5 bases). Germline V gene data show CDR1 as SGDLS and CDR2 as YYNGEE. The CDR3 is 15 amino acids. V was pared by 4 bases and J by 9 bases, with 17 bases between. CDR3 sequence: CASSPRGGGSSPLHF. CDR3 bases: TGTGCCAGCAGCCCCCGTGGGGGGGGGAGTTCACCCCTCCACTTT. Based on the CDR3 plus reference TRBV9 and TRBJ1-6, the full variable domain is DSGVTQTPKHLITATGQRVTLRCSPRSGDLSVYWYQQSLDQGLQFLIQYYNGEERAKGNILERFSAQQFPDLHSELNLSSLELGDSALYFCASSPRGGGSSPLHFGNGTRLTVT.

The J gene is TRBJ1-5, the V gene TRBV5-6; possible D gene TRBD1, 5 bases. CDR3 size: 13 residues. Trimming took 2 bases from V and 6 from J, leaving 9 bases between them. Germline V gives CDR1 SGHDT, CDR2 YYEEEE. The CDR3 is CASSFWGVQPQHF. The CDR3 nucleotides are TGTGCCAGCAGCTTTTGGGGGGTTCAGCCCCAGCATTTT.